Listed below are T cell receptor beta chains from one sample, sequenced in a study of liver allograft versus peripheral blood T cells. TCRdb analysed the reads with MiXCR anew, one entry per CDR3 protein. This table holds 750 to 850 distinct CDR3 sequences, about 14% found once. Source of these receptors: a human patient who had a liver transplant. The graft donor may account for some of the T cells. The CDR3 runs from the conserved cysteine through the conserved F or W. D genes are given only for firm matches. Size is stated as once, few or many counts, or a class when the clone is expanded.

v_gene	j_gene	d_gene	abundance	CDR3aa	CDR3nt
TRBV29-1	TRBJ2-1	TRBD2	medium-sized	CSWERGGYNEQFF	TGCAGCTGGGAGCGGGGGGGCTACAATGAGCAGTTCTTC